This TCR beta chain appears in the sequencing data of a study of T cells in Graves' hyperthyroidism and ophthalmopathy. Study as a whole: Staff took peripheral blood when the initial diagnosis was made, before any treatment began. Findings and limits, study-wide: Using 13 V-J features, a model discriminated ophthalmopathy from stable hyperthyroidism.

As for this clonotype: Its antigen is currently unknown.

CDR1 and CDR2 (germline): DFQATT, SNEGSKA (reference sequence). The J segment lost 6 bases and the V segment lost 3 bases, leaving 8 bases of the junction unmatched. CDR3 length equals 14 residues. Diagnostic decisions used clinical symptoms, serum thyroxine and TRAb, thyroid ultrasound and orbital computed tomography. TCR beta CDR3 sequences were amplified from RNA transcripts. When the TCR CDR3 underwent first-round RT-PCR, the HTBI primer set was used. TCRdb analysed the multiplex PCR reads with MiXCR anew, one entry per CDR3 protein. The table has under 40,000 distinct CDR3 sequences, about 50% seen once.

V is TRBV20-1 and J is TRBJ1-5; 7 positions match TRBD1. Source material: blood. This TCR was sampled from a man aged 40-49 years with Graves' ophthalmopathy. CDR3 DNA sequence: TGCAGTGCTAGTCGGCAGGGGGAAACTCAGCCCCAGCATTTT. This translates into CSASRQGETQPQHF.